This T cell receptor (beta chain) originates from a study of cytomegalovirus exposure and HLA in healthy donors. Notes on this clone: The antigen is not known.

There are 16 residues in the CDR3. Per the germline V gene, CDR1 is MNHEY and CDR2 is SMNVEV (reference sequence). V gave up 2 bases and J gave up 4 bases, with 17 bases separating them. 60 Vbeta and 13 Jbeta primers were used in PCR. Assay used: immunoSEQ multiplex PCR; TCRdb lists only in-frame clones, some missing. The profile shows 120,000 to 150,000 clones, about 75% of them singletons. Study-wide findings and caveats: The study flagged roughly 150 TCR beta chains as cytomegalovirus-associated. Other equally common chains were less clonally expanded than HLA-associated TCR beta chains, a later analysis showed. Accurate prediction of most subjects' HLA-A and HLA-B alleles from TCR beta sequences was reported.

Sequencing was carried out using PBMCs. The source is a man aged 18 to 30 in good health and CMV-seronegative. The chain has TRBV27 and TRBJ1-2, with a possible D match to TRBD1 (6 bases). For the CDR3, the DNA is TGTGCCAGCAGTTTACGAGCAGGGGAGAGGATCTATGGCTACACCTTC. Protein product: CASSLRAGERIYGYTF.